This T cell receptor beta chain was recovered during a study of cytomegalovirus exposure and HLA in healthy donors (TCRdb year 2017). A note on the overall study: An earlier analysis of around 600 of the donors reported approximately 290 Gb of sequence data and around 110 million unique TCR beta sequences from 190 million or so T cells. An early release covering roughly 640 HLA-typed donors comprised roughly 300 gigabases of sequencing data and some 79 million unique TCR sequences. Among the roughly 400 genotyped donors, 75% to 90% belonged to the genetic ancestry cluster associated with self-reported Caucasian donors. The study was designed to test whether signatures of past pathogen exposure could be identified by cataloging public T cell receptors. The study profiled the T cell repertoires of some 610 subjects by immunosequencing and related them to cytomegalovirus serostatus. Besides the first cohort of hundreds of subjects, a separate validation cohort made up of 120 different subjects was used. To predict cytomegalovirus infection status, the study brought together high-throughput TCR immunosequencing, statistical association of individual TCRs with disease status, and machine learning. A later analysis re-examined previously published TCR beta repertoires from more than 650 donors and added high-resolution HLA genotyping to investigate patterns of TCR occurrence. The later analysis used no new phenotypic data to find candidate immune exposures, relying instead on TCR beta sequences and their occurrence across donors. An earlier analysis of around 540 of the donors applied high-throughput TCR beta sequencing to assess whether each TCR beta V gene segment acted as functional or pseudogenic. Donor age, sex, ethnicity and CMV serostatus were collected together with the repertoire data. A later genetic analysis took genome-wide SNP genotypes for about three fifths of the 666 donors and used that subset as a discovery cohort. Every discovery cohort repertoire had been produced on one sequencing platform. HLA typing covered class I and class II loci at four-digit resolution. The number of donors typed differed by locus, with 629-630 for A, B, C, DRB1 and DQB1, more than 500 for DQA1, 606 for DPA1, and 472 for DPB1. Roughly 5 DR-DQ haplotypes were handled as single units for association and clustering, since linkage in the cohort was strong. Among some 410 genotyped donors of the cohort, an average of around 250,000 unique TCR beta nucleotide sequences was sequenced per donor, of which about 18% were non-productive.

In the case of this clone: The antigen this receptor binds is unknown. No qualities accompany the bases; no much larger clone lies one base away. Other nucleotide sequences from this sample produce the same CDR3.

Library creation used the immunoSEQ multiplex PCR assay. The multiplex PCR relied on a mix of 60 forward primers for TCR Vbeta segments and 13 reverse primers for TCR Jbeta segments. The CDR3 region of rearranged TCR beta genes was amplified from genomic DNA with a multiplex PCR assay. On the Illumina HiSeq System, the amplified TCR beta libraries were sequenced as 87-base-pair reads. Concerning the study's data processing: In a later analysis, approximately 74 million unique TCR beta chains were counted across the approximately 670 repertoires, and around 10 million of these chains were shared by at least two donors. A nearest-neighbor algorithm error-corrected the raw reads and collapsed the reads into unique sequences, merging closely related sequences to remove PCR and sequencing errors. V, D and J gene segments were assigned by aligning CDR3 sequences to IMGT reference sequences. For a sequence to be retained, a match of at least six nucleotides was required to both a V gene segment and a J gene segment. Rearrangements were classified as productive when the CDR3 lacked stop codons and remained in frame with V and J, and all other rearrangements were classified as non-productive. CDR3 was defined by IMGT convention, running from the second conserved V-encoded cysteine to the conserved J-encoded phenylalanine. In an earlier analysis of 550 to 650 of the donors, sequences lacking an unambiguous match to a single V gene segment were excluded. In an earlier analysis of 450 to 750 of the donors, a V segment was called functional when productive rearrangements were above 56.7%, and segregating when the standard deviation between donors exceeded 5%. A statistical classification framework was built for diagnosing cytomegalovirus status from the catalog of TCR beta chain sequences. V and J gene assignment, in a later analysis, came from comparing TCR nucleotide sequences with IMGT/GENE-DB human TR gene sequences. In a later analysis, CDR3 sequences and most-parsimonious VDJ recombination scenarios were assigned using the TCRdist pipeline. In a later analysis, every TCR beta chain was defined by the combination of its CDR3 amino acid sequence and its V-gene family, and reads without a unique V-gene family were dropped. In a later analysis, several hundred highly shared, low-generation-probability nucleotide sequences were removed to address suspected cross-contamination and a sequencing artifact. In a later analysis, a clonal expansion index was calculated for each public chain from normalized within-repertoire ranks of inferred template counts. A later analysis computed generation probabilities with a VDJ recombination model fitted to out-of-frame rearrangements, and checked the results against IGoR. In a later analysis, TCR-TCR, TCR-HLA and TCR-CMV co-occurrence was scored with hypergeometric tests, and a repertoire-size bias correction was applied to TCR pairs. False discovery rates were estimated in a later analysis by permuting HLA or CMV assignments 20 times. In a later analysis, co-occurring TCRs were grouped with DBSCAN, and TCRdist sequence similarity was added when clustering was performed within HLA-allele-positive subsets. Co-occurrence clustering excluded repertoires with fewer than 30,000 or more than 120,000 public chains, plus five with anomalous nucleotide sharing. Entries here come from immuneACCESS through TCRdb and include only in-frame sequences with V and J called. Some clones fail to appear in such tables; in the studies checked, an unresolved V gene covers under half of the shortfall, and the cause of the remainder is unknown. V and J calls plus clone size are reproduced from that table; the DNA served to infer D and trimming. This sample has more than 110,000 clones in its table, and about 77% of those were observed once. The top ten clonotypes cover 3.9% of the sample.

From V the trimming removes 0 bases and from J it removes 1 base, while the gene matches leave 4 bases of the junction unaccounted for. From the germline V gene, CDR1 is SGHRS and CDR2 is YFSETQ. Its CDR3 holds 16 amino acids, cysteine through phenylalanine. CDR3 DNA only is kept here, 48 bases in frame from base 1. Overall study results and their limits: In the study, about 150 TCR beta chains were listed as associated with cytomegalovirus. Linkage disequilibrium might explain the correlated functional status among segregating V segments, but an unknown experimental factor could not be ruled out. Strong co-occurrence of HLA alleles, especially DR and DQ, made assigning TCR associations to individual alleles difficult. In a later genetic analysis, a missense DCLRE1C variant was associated with V-gene and J-gene trimming of TCR beta chains, and the association was replicated in an independent cohort. According to a later analysis, parvovirus B19, influenza, CMV and Epstein-Barr virus appeared linked to several top co-occurrence clusters. According to a later analysis, TCR association rates differed among HLA loci, with DRB1 alleles showing the most associated TCRs and HLA-C alleles showing the fewest. According to a later analysis, most CMV-associated TCR beta chains appeared to be HLA-restricted, and the HLA associations seemed to be driven largely by CMV exposure. Compared with the roughly 720-donor mean, donors in an Asian-associated ancestry cluster had fewer N-insertions in productive TCRs, according to a later genetic analysis. A later analysis associated about 17,000 TCR beta sequences with specific HLA alleles at a false discovery rate of 0.05. Presence/absence analyses assumed roughly uniform sequencing depth across donors, an assumption that may not hold. Immune exposure information for the cohort was limited to CMV serostatus. The earlier analysis of a few hundred of the donors excluded 15 to 20 rarely observed V segments, including chromosome 9 orphons, because counts were too low. The cohort was sequenced for TCR beta chains only, and without alpha or paired-chain data the features that could be detected were limited. The authors suggested that the approach could potentially be generalized to other disease states and immunological phenotypes. HLA typing was unavailable for some donors at each locus, so association tests used only the typed subset. While some public TCRs were present in many individuals, most TCR sequences turned up only very rarely across donors. A further reported finding was that TCR beta sequences accurately predicted the HLA-A and HLA-B alleles for most subjects in the first cohort. The classifier was reported to diagnose cytomegalovirus status with high specificity and sensitivity in both the original cohort and the validation cohort. Some IMGT-functional V segments, including TRBV6-2 and TRBV6-3, could not be distinguished by the 87-base-pair reads and were therefore excluded. Compared with equally common non-associated chains, HLA-associated TCR beta chains in a later analysis were more clonally expanded and had lower generation probabilities. A few of the identified cytomegalovirus-associated TCR beta chains were confirmed in vitro to be specific for cytomegalovirus antigens. In an earlier analysis of 587 of the donors, most TCR beta V segments appeared in productive rearrangements about 87% or about 30% of the time, broadly matching IMGT annotations. The sequencing pipeline was judged likely to have produced a cluster of highly shared sequence variants as a technical artifact.

In total, roughly 670 healthy bone marrow donors made up the cohort. At the time of sampling, all cohort members were nominally healthy, though unrecorded immune exposures were likely present. The donor was CMV seronegative and belonged to the group of several hundred seronegative cohort members. A peripheral blood sample was provided by each donor, and peripheral blood mononuclear cells were used for TCR beta sequencing. The Qiagen DNeasy Blood Extraction Kit was used to extract genomic DNA from the blood cell samples. This TCR derives from a male donor in good health and CMV-seronegative. The chain joins TRBV5-1 to TRBJ2-3, with 8 bases matching TRBD2. The sample taken for sequencing was PBMCs. The DNA is as follows: TGCGCCAGCAGCTTGGGGGTTAGCGGGGGCACAGATACGCAGTATTTT. This gives the protein CASSLGVSGGTDTQYF.